This T cell receptor (beta chain) comes out of a study of T-cell reconstitution after alpha-beta-depleted transplantation in children. The study's findings and limits: T-cell numbers and diversity, one year after transplant, stemmed largely from T cells that were newly produced. The origin of high day-60 TCRbeta diversity in some patients lay in surviving recipient T cells and thymic progenitors. There were reportedly several hundred expanded graft clones from which alpha-beta T cells came about two months after transplant.

Library preparation (for TCRbeta) was performed with unique molecular identifiers. TCRdb called the PCR reads again in MiXCR, with one record for every CDR3 protein. This table holds 600,000 or so distinct CDR3 sequences, around 23% found once. This clonotype was seen a few times. Its antigen is unknown. Germline trimming cut 0 bases from V and 7 bases from J; bases unmatched to any gene: 2. Germline V lookup: CDR1 LGHNA, CDR2 YSLEER. The CDR3 is 13 amino acids. This receptor was taken from a boy under two years old who had a stem cell transplant for acute myeloid leukemia, so the T cells may come from the graft donor. The sample here was PBMCs, mostly from graft donor cells, taken 360 days after TCRalphabeta/CD19-depleted stem cell transplant. The V and J genes are TRBV4-3 and TRBJ1-2; 7 bases are a match to TRBD1. The CDR3 spells CASSQETGVGYTF. CDR3 in DNA: TGCGCCAGCAGCCAAGAAACAGGGGTTGGCTACACCTTC.